Here is one TCR beta chain with its context. Its antigen remains unknown. The sample originates from a study of shared clonotypes between healthy human individuals. On the study more broadly: The plates for each donor numbered three CD4 naive, three CD4 memory, two CD8 naive and one CD8 memory. Findings and caveats of the study: What limited the represented genetic and exposure-history diversity was the small number of donors. Relative to clonotypes present in all four donors, those not shared had lower generation probabilities.

Trimming took 5 bases from V and 0 from J, leaving 7 bases between them. The CDR3 runs to 14 residues. Looked up from germline, CDR1 is SEHNR and CDR2 is FQNEAQ (reference sequence). The study ran the assay at deep level. Some clones are missing from TCRdb's copy, which holds only in-frame ones; the method was immunoSEQ multiplex PCR. There are more than 900,000 clones in the sample; roughly 74% occur only once, and roughly 0.61% lies in the top ten. V and J are TRBV7-9 and TRBJ2-2; maybe TRBD2 (6 bases). The sequenced sample consisted of memory CD4+ T cells from PBMCs. Subset specified: CD45RA-negative fraction. The clonotype was recovered from a young man in good health. Some clones in this sample may be carry-over from other donors' samples. The CDR3 is CASSRDSNTGELFF. The CDR3 DNA is TGTGCCAGCAGCCGGGACTCGAACACCGGGGAGCTGTTTTTT.